A selection of T cell receptor beta chains follows, all from one sample in a study of blood T cell repertoires in COVID-19. The table came from immunoSEQ multiplex PCR; TCRdb's copy has only in-frame clones and leaves some out. Of about 150,000 clones in the sample, roughly 85% were seen once. Sequencing input: PBMCs or T cells enriched from blood (not recorded which). Receptor source: a woman in her seventies in a cohort exposed to, infected with or recovered from COVID-19 (not recorded which). Each CDR3 is given with its conserved first and last residue. Each record gives: J gene, clone size, D gene, V gene, CDR3 protein, CDR3 DNA. A D gene is named only where the DNA matches it firmly. Not every row has a clone size; where given, it reads once, few, many or a size class.

TRBJ1-5,-,-,TRBV6-2/TRBV6-3,CASSLVTEDQPQHF,TGTGCCAGCAGTTTAGTAACTGAGGATCAGCCCCAGCATTTT
TRBJ2-1,-,TRBD1,TRBV27,CASSRQGTYNEQFF,TGTGCCAGCAGCCGACAGGGAACCTACAATGAGCAGTTCTTC
TRBJ2-5,-,TRBD2,TRBV19,CASSITPLAGKQTQYF,TGTGCCAGTAGTATAACCCCACTAGCGGGCAAGCAGACCCAGTACTTC
TRBJ1-6,-,-,TRBV6-6,CASSLPFRGSGSPLHF,TGTGCCAGCAGTTTGCCTTTCAGGGGATCAGGCTCACCCCTCCACTTT
TRBJ2-3,once,-,TRBV20-1,CSASMGGADTQYF,TGCAGTGCTAGTATGGGAGGTGCAGATACGCAGTATTTT
TRBJ2-6,-,TRBD1,TRBV5-4,CASSLKFTGGSGANVLTF,TGTGCCAGCAGCTTAAAATTTACAGGGGGGTCCGGGGCCAACGTCCTGACTTTC
TRBJ1-2,-,-,TRBV28,CASSLWQMTDGYTF,TGTGCCAGCAGTTTATGGCAAATGACAGATGGCTACACCTTC
TRBJ2-3,-,-,TRBV7-3,CASSSFADTQYF,TGTGCCAGCAGTTCCTTTGCAGATACGCAGTATTTT
TRBJ2-7,-,-,TRBV25-1,CASSEWGGRKSYEQYF,TGTGCCAGCAGTGAGTGGGGCGGCAGGAAGTCCTACGAGCAGTACTTC
TRBJ2-6,-,-,TRBV7-2,CASSLVGGSGANVLTF,TGTGCCAGCAGCTTAGTGGGGGGCTCTGGGGCCAACGTCCTGACTTTC
TRBJ2-3,-,-,TRBV30,CAWSANTDTQYF,TGTGCCTGGAGTGCCAACACAGATACGCAGTATTTT
TRBJ2-7,-,-,TRBV21-1,CASSKIRTSAYEEQYF,TGTGCCAGCAGCAAAATTCGCACTAGCGCTTACGAAGAGCAGTACTTC